These 13 T cell receptor beta chains were sequenced from one sample in a study of spatial heterogeneity in lung cancer. The time point here: sample taken at primary tumor resection. No cells were sorted before sequencing. The whole RNA sequenced was extracted from tumor, nontumor lung or frozen PBMC. TCRdb reprocessed the 5' RACE reads with MiXCR, giving one entry per CDR3 protein. This sample carries 85,000 to 100,000 distinct CDR3 sequences, over 9.5% of them seen once, and the ten largest clones take roughly 41%. The sequences come from PBMCs, collected at surgery. These receptor sequences come from a male donor with early-stage non-small cell lung cancer.

This clonotype has a handful of counts. The rearrangement uses TRBV12-3 or TRBV12-4 and TRBJ2-7; no definite D call. V lost 2 bases to trimming and J lost 5 bases, with 4 bases between them. The length of the CDR3 is 11 residues. In DNA, the CDR3 is TGTGCCAGCAGTTTATTCAACGAGCAGTACTTC. Translation: CASSLFNEQYF.

V gene TRBV6-6 combines with J gene TRBJ1-5, with 7 bases lining up with TRBD1. Germline assignment: CDR1 MNHNY and CDR2 SVGAGI (reference sequence). J was trimmed by 6 bases and V by 7 bases; bases with no gene match: 15. CDR3 length: 16 residues. The CDR3 spells CASTSLPDRERQPQHF. As DNA, the CDR3 is TGTGCCAGCACCTCCCTCCCTGACAGGGAGCGTCAGCCCCAGCATTTT.

This clonotype has ten or more counts. The gene calls are TRBV11-2 and TRBJ1-5; no definite D call. Trimming stripped 1 base from V and 2 bases from J, with 9 bases between. Germline CDR1 reads SGHAT; CDR2 reads FQNNGV. The CDR3 has 15 residues. The CDR3 is CASSLAGSGNQPQHF. CDR3 sequence (DNA): TGTGCCAGCAGCTTAGCGGGGAGTGGCAATCAGCCCCAGCATTTT.

There are a few counts of this clonotype. In DNA form, the CDR3 reads TGCAGTGCTAGAGACCTCACAGTCGCCGCCTATAATTCACCCCTCCACTTT. It codes for CSARDLTVAAYNSPLHF. The V and J genes are TRBV20-1 and TRBJ1-6, with D hard to call. This CDR3 comprises 17 residues. The V end was cut by 0 bases, the J end by 2 bases, with 14 bases between. Germline lookup yields CDR1 DFQATT and CDR2 SNEGSKA (reference sequence).

The chain recombines TRBV11-2 with TRBJ2-2, with 11 bases matching TRBD1. Looked up from germline, CDR1 is SGHAT and CDR2 is FQNNGV. This CDR3 region has 20 residues. V lost 5 bases and J lost 0; bases outside the gene matches: 14. As DNA, the CDR3 is TGTGCCAGCAGCCTCTTGGACAGGGGGCCCGGTTTAACGAACACCGGGGAGCTGTTTTTT. Protein: CASSLLDRGPGLTNTGELFF.

This chain connects TRBV10-3 to TRBJ2-1; 9 nucleotides match TRBD1. The CDR3 is made up of 15 amino acids. In germline, CDR1 is ENHRY, CDR2 SYGVKD. V shed 5 bases and J 8 bases; nucleotides not matched to a gene: 10. The CDR3 sequence: CAISPGTGWAHEQFF. The CDR3 DNA reads as TGTGCCATCAGTCCCGGGACAGGGTGGGCCCATGAGCAGTTCTTC.

The chain employs TRBV6-2 or TRBV6-3 and TRBJ2-7; TRBD2 matches at 9 bases. The germline CDR1 and CDR2 sequences are MNHEY and SVGEGT. J was trimmed by 6 bases and V by 5 bases; bases with no gene match: 8. There are 14 residues in the CDR3. The DNA of the CDR3 is TGTGCCAGCAGTATCCGACTAGCGGCGACCGAGCAGTACTTC. Translating gives CASSIRLAATEQYF.

V gene TRBV7-2 combines with J gene TRBJ2-1; 13 bases are a match to TRBD2. This CDR3 has 17 amino acids. Trimming removed 4 bases from V and 5 bases from J; junction bases left unmatched: 8. CDR1 is SGHTA, CDR2 FQGNSA, per germline. The CDR3: CASSSPVGLAGNNEQFF. The DNA of the CDR3 is TGTGCCAGCAGCTCCCCTGTGGGACTAGCGGGGAACAATGAGCAGTTCTTC.

V gene TRBV7-2 combines with J gene TRBJ2-4; tentatively, D is TRBD1 or TRBD2 (5 bases each). This CDR3 contains 16 residues. V was clipped by 5 bases and J by 5 bases, with 19 bases between them. The germline V gene has CDR1 SGHTA and CDR2 FQGNSA. The DNA for the CDR3 is TGTGCCAGCAGCCCTGGGAGCTCGAGGGGAGAAAACATTCAGTACTTC. It yields the protein CASSPGSSRGENIQYF. Full variable domain (remainder filled in from reference TRBV7-2 and TRBJ2-4): GAGVSQSPSNKVTEKGKDVELRCDPISGHTALYWYRQSLGQGLEFLIYFQGNSAPDKSGLPSDRFSAERTGGSVSTLTIQRTQQEDSAVYLCASSPGSSRGENIQYFGAGTRLSVL.

The chain combines TRBV30 with TRBJ2-7; 7 nucleotides agree with TRBD2. Germline CDR1 reads GTSNPN; CDR2 reads SVGIG (reference sequence). The CDR3 is 13 amino acids. The V gene end was trimmed by 4 bases and the J gene end by 6 bases; junction bases not matched to a gene: 9. DNA of the CDR3: TGTGCCTGGACCCGGGGGGTGTTTGGCGAGCAGTACTTC. It codes for CAWTRGVFGEQYF. Supplemented by reference TRBV30 and TRBJ2-7, the full variable domain reads SQTIHQWPATLVQPVGSPLSLECTVEGTSNPNLYWYRQAAGRGLQLLFYSVGIGQISSEVPQNLSASRPQDRQFILSSKKLLLSDSGFYLCAWTRGVFGEQYFGPGTRLTVT.

The sample holds many counts of this clonotype. The chain is built from TRBV7-2 and TRBJ2-7; tentative D call: TRBD2 (5 bases). The V gene's germline CDR1 is SGHTA and CDR2 FQGNSA. V lost 8 bases to trimming and J lost 4 bases, with 24 bases between them. This CDR3 is built from 16 residues. The CDR3 loop reads CASSVAPPPSPYEQYF. The DNA for the CDR3 is TGTGCCAGCTCGGTCGCCCCGCCTCCTAGCCCTTACGAGCAGTACTTC.

In its sample, this clonotype was seen a few times. The chain uses TRBV5-1 and TRBJ1-3; D ambiguous. Germline-derived CDR1 and CDR2 are SGHRS and YFSETQ. This CDR3 is 14 amino acids long. Trimming left V 0 bases short and J 0 bases short, with 4 bases between. In DNA, the CDR3 is TGCGCCAGCAGCTTGGCTTACTCTGGAAACACCATATATTTT. Translation gives CASSLAYSGNTIYF.

The chain employs TRBV6-5 and TRBJ2-7, with 9 bases fitting TRBD1. Germline V CDR1 and CDR2: MNHEY, SVGAGI. The CDR3 loop spans 13 amino acids. V was clipped by 6 bases and J by 3 bases; unmatched bases: 3. This CDR3 reads CASRGQGNYEQYF. Written as DNA, the CDR3 is TGTGCCAGCAGGGGACAGGGTAACTACGAGCAGTACTTC.